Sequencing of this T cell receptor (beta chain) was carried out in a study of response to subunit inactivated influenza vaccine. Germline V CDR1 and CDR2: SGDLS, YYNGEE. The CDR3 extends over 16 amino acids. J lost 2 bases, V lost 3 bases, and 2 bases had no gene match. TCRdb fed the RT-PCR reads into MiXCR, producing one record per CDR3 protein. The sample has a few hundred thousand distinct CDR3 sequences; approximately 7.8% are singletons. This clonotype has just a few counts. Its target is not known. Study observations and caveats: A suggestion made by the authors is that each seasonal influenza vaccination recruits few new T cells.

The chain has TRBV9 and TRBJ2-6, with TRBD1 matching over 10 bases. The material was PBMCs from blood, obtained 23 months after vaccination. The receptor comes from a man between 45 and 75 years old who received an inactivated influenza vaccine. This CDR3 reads CASSEGQGTGANVLTF. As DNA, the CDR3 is TGTGCCAGCAGCGAGGGACAGGGGACTGGGGCCAACGTCCTGACTTTC. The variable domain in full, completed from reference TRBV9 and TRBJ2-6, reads DSGVTQTPKHLITATGQRVTLRCSPRSGDLSVYWYQQSLDQGLQFLIQYYNGEERAKGNILERFSAQQFPDLHSELNLSSLELGDSALYFCASSEGQGTGANVLTFGAGSRLTVL.